Included here is one T cell receptor (beta chain) sequence, with context. This sample stems from a study of human T cells and chemical hapten exposure. Indicated time point: patch test 1, 2 weeks after DPC sensitization. Treatment of the sample: therapeutic diphenylcyclopropenone sensitization with weekly scalp DPC. TCRdb used MiXCR to reprocess the RACE reads, holding one entry per CDR3 protein. The data show about 120,000 distinct CDR3 sequences, with roughly 15% seen just once and 0.92% held by the top ten. Germline assignment: CDR1 MNHEY and CDR2 SVGEGT. CDR3 length equals 15 residues. V was pared by 5 bases and J by 0 bases, with 4 bases of the junction left unmatched.

The sequenced sample was whole blood, obtained in connection with sensitization to the hapten diphenylcyclopropenone (DPC). The source of this sequence is a man younger than 35 with alopecia areata. Some clones in this sample may be carry-over from other donors' samples. The J gene is TRBJ2-3, the V gene TRBV6-2 or TRBV6-3, with 8 positions matching TRBD2. CDR3 amino acids: CASSLRGVSTDTQYF. The DNA for the CDR3 is TGTGCCAGCAGTCTGCGGGGGGTTAGCACAGATACGCAGTATTTT.